A single sample gave rise to the 15 T cell receptor beta chains below, sequenced in a study of sequential checkpoint blockade in melanoma. Treatment noted: randomized to nivolumab then ipilimumab (arm A) or the reverse (arm B). The table came from immunoSEQ multiplex PCR; TCRdb's copy has only in-frame clones and leaves some out. The sample shows over 6,000 clones, around 78% of them seen only once. The sample in question was CD8+ T cells sorted from blood (inferred from file names), obtained from a patient given nivolumab and ipilimumab in sequence. The receptor set was obtained from a human donor with melanoma.

This clone was detected a few times. The rearrangement uses TRBV7-9 and TRBJ2-2, with 8 bases lining up with TRBD1. J was trimmed by 6 bases and V by 6 bases; bases with no gene match: 12. CDR1 is SEHNR and CDR2 is FQNEAQ in the germline V gene (reference sequence). The CDR3 sequence is 16 residues long. The CDR3 sequence is CASRTGTGLGAGELFF. The CDR3, as DNA: TGTGCCAGCAGAACCGGGACAGGACTTGGCGCCGGGGAGCTGTTTTTT. Full variable domain (outside the CDR3, taken from reference TRBV7-9 and TRBJ2-2): DTGVSQNPRHKITKRGQNVTFRCDPISEHNRLYWYRQTLGQGPEFLTYFQNEAQLEKSRLLSDRFSAERPKGSFSTLEIQRTEQGDSAMYLCASRTGTGLGAGELFFGEGSRLTVL.

The gene calls are TRBV7-9 and TRBJ2-7; TRBD2 aligns across 9 bases. Germline V CDR1 and CDR2: SEHNR, FQNEAQ (reference sequence). CDR3 length: 16 residues. V gave up 1 base and J gave up 5 bases; unmatched junction bases: 9. The CDR3 here is CASSLVPSGRIDEQYF. CDR3 DNA sequence: TGTGCCAGCAGCTTAGTTCCCAGCGGGAGGATTGACGAGCAGTACTTC.

This chain links TRBV7-9 with TRBJ2-1; 8 bases match TRBD2. The CDR3 loop spans 17 amino acids. V dropped 5 bases and J dropped 3; count of bases not matched to a gene: 12. Germline assignment: CDR1 SEHNR and CDR2 FQNEAQ (reference sequence). The CDR3: CASSPGLAGELYNEQFF. The CDR3 DNA sequence: TGTGCCAGCAGCCCCGGGCTAGCGGGTGAACTCTACAATGAGCAGTTCTTC.

The chain has TRBV7-8 and TRBJ1-2; D might be TRBD1 (6 bases). This CDR3 has 13 residues. Per germline, CDR1 SGHVS and CDR2 FQNEAQ. V was shortened by 6 bases and J by 4 bases, with 12 bases between the two germline ends. In DNA, the CDR3 is TGTGCCAGCAGTTGGGGGGGCAGCTATGGCTACACCTTC. Protein product: CASSWGGSYGYTF.

The J gene is TRBJ2-7, the V gene TRBV7-8; 9 bases are a match to TRBD1. After removal of 6 bases from V and 1 base from J, the junction contained 10 bases not matched to a gene. This CDR3 contains 16 residues. Looked up from germline, CDR1 is SGHVS and CDR2 is FQNEAQ. The DNA for the CDR3 is TGTGCCAGCAGACCTACAGGGGGCACTTTTTCCTACGAGCAGTACTTC. It encodes CASRPTGGTFSYEQYF.

V usage is TRBV19 and J usage is TRBJ2-5; D possibly corresponds to TRBD1 (6 bases). Per the germline V gene, CDR1 is LNHDA and CDR2 is SQIVND (reference sequence). The CDR3 is made up of 15 amino acids. V lost 3 bases to trimming and J lost 5 bases, with 16 bases between them. The CDR3 region has the DNA TGTGCCAGTAGTATCCCAGGGGCCTTAAGTGAGACCCAGTACTTC. Translated: CASSIPGALSETQYF.

This clone was seen just once. The chain has TRBV7-9 and TRBJ1-2, with 7 nucleotides matching TRBD1. Trimming removed 1 base from V and 6 bases from J; junction bases left unmatched: 5. CDR3 length: 14 amino acids. Germline CDR1 and CDR2: SEHNR and FQNEAQ (reference sequence). CDR3 bases: TGTGCCAGCAGCTTAGGAGACAGGGTTGATGGCTACACCTTC. Translation: CASSLGDRVDGYTF.

This clone was seen once. The chain links TRBV6-6 to TRBJ2-5; 9 nucleotides match TRBD1. Germline loops: CDR1 MNHNY, CDR2 SVGAGI (reference sequence). The CDR3 spans 14 residues. The J segment lost 3 bases and the V segment lost 6 bases, leaving 5 bases of the junction unmatched. CDR3 sequence reads: CASSRGQGKETQYF. In DNA form, the CDR3 reads TGTGCCAGCAGCAGGGGACAGGGTAAAGAGACCCAGTACTTC.

This clone was detected only once. This chain uses TRBV25-1 with TRBJ1-4; D possibly corresponds to TRBD1 (6 bases). Looked up from germline, CDR1 is MGHDK and CDR2 is SYGVNS. V was shortened by 2 bases and J by 8 bases, with 9 bases between the two germline ends. This CDR3 region has 13 residues. The CDR3 DNA follows: TGTGCCAGCAGTGAAGTCAGGGGAGAAAAACTGTTTTTT. Translating it yields CASSEVRGEKLFF.

This sequence joins TRBV7-9 and TRBJ1-5, with a weak D call TRBD1 (5 bases). The CDR3 contains 15 residues. V was trimmed by 3 bases and J by 2 bases, leaving 11 bases between them. CDR1 is SEHNR, CDR2 FQNEAQ, per germline (reference sequence). The DNA of the CDR3 is TGTGCCAGCAGCTTGGGGGGATTTGGCAATCAGCCCCAGCATTTT. It is translated as CASSLGGFGNQPQHF.

This clone came up a few times. V gene TRBV7-9 combines with J gene TRBJ2-1; 10 nucleotides line up with TRBD2. CDR1 is SEHNR and CDR2 is FQNEAQ in the germline V gene (reference sequence). This CDR3 is 15 amino acids long. The V and J ends lost 4 bases and 6 bases, in that order; junction bases with no gene match: 6. CDR3 in DNA: TGTGCCAGCAGCTCCGGACTAGCGGCAATCAATGAGCAGTTCTTC. It codes for CASSSGLAAINEQFF.

The chain has TRBV10-3 and TRBJ2-7; 7 bases map to TRBD1. The CDR3 runs 16 residues. The ends lost 4 bases at V and 6 bases at J; junction bases unmatched: 15. Germline assignment: CDR1 ENHRY and CDR2 SYGVKD. CDR3: CAISGRDSLIEGEQYF. The CDR3 nucleotides read TGTGCCATCAGTGGCCGGGACAGTCTTATTGAGGGCGAGCAGTACTTC.

The rearrangement links TRBV7-2 to TRBJ2-1; D is possibly TRBD2 (6 bases). The V gene's germline CDR1 is SGHTA and CDR2 FQGNSA. The CDR3 has 15 residues. Trimming cost V 1 base and J 4 bases, with 11 bases left between them. The CDR3: CASSLGPSVYNEQFF. The CDR3, as DNA: TGTGCCAGCAGCTTAGGGCCTAGCGTTTACAATGAGCAGTTCTTC.

The rearrangement joins TRBV28 to TRBJ2-1, with TRBD2 identical over 13 bases. The V gene end was trimmed by 3 bases and the J gene end by 2 bases; junction bases not matched to a gene: 4. CDR1 is MDHEN, CDR2 SYDVKM, per germline. The CDR3 extends over 17 amino acids. The CDR3 spells CASSFGLAGDPYNEQFF. The DNA for the CDR3 is TGTGCCAGCAGTTTCGGACTAGCGGGAGATCCCTACAATGAGCAGTTCTTC.

The chain joins TRBV7-9 to TRBJ1-3; maybe TRBD1 (5 bases). Germline CDR1 reads SEHNR; CDR2 reads FQNEAQ (reference sequence). The V and J ends lost 1 base and 7 bases respectively, with 14 bases between them. This CDR3 comprises 15 residues. Written as DNA, the CDR3 is TGTGCCAGCAGCTTAGGAACAGGCCTCCGGAACACCATATATTTT. Protein sequence: CASSLGTGLRNTIYF.